The sequence of this TCR beta chain was determined in a study of Ad26.COV2.S vaccination and SARS-CoV-2 variants. General observations from the study: Greater spike-specific TCR breadth was seen in vaccine recipients than in placebo recipients. Breadth and depth estimates from TCRs may understate total T cell responses.

TCRdb's table, derived via immunoSEQ multiplex PCR, lists solely in-frame clones and lacks some. The sample shows about 320,000 clones, around four fifths of them seen only once. About this clone: Its antigen is unidentified.

The treatment was: around 19 received Ad26.COV2.S at low or high dose, single or two shots; several received placebo; per-sample allocation not given. Repertoires come from day 63 after the first vaccine or placebo injection. The V end lost 4 bases, the J end lost 3 bases, and 16 bases lay between the germline ends. Germline CDR1 is SGDLS and CDR2 is YYNGEE. The CDR3 covers 16 residues. The sequenced sample was peripheral blood, obtained in a trial of Ad26.COV2.S vaccine versus placebo. This clonotype originated in a person aged 18-60 years who received the Ad26.COV2.S COVID-19 vaccine or a placebo. This sequence joins TRBV9 and TRBJ2-2; a possible D gene is TRBD1 (6 bases). The CDR3 is CASSRTALSDTGELFF. CDR3 nucleotides: TGTGCCAGCAGCCGGACAGCTCTCAGCGACACCGGGGAGCTGTTTTTT.